This T cell receptor (beta chain) was captured by sequencing in a study of shared clonotypes between healthy human individuals. Study-wide findings and caveats: Blood was the only sampled material, and tissue repertoires likely differ. It was the non-shared clonotypes that had lower generation probabilities than clonotypes shared by all four donors.

Note on this clone: Antigen: not known. Other DNA sequences in this specimen translate into the identical CDR3.

Deep-level settings were used for running the assay. Sorted-subset replicate PCR reactions contained roughly 190 ng DNA, corresponding to some 29,000 T cell genomes. TCRdb keeps only in-frame clones here, not all; method: immunoSEQ multiplex PCR. The sample has millions of clones, roughly 96% seen once. This CDR3 has 13 amino acids. Germline V gene lookup returns CDR1 SQVTM and CDR2 ANQGSEA. V lost 2 bases, J lost 4 bases, and 11 bases lay in between. The sequence was collected from a man younger than 35 in good health. The chain employs TRBV29-1 and TRBJ1-1, with a tentative D call TRBD1 (6 bases). The sample taken for sequencing was naive CD4+ T cells sorted from blood. Noted subset: CD45RA+ positively selected. The CDR3 sequence is CSVEPGAGTEAFF. The CDR3 DNA follows: TGCAGCGTTGAACCAGGGGCGGGCACTGAAGCTTTCTTT.